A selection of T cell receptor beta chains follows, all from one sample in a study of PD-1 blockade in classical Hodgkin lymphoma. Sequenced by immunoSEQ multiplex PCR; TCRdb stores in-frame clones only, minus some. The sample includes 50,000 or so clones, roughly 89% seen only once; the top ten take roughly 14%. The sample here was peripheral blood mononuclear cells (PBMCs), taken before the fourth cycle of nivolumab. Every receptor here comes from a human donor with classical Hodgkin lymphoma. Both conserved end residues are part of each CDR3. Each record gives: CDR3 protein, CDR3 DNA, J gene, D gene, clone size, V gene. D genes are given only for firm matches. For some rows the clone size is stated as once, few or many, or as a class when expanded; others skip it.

cdr3_aa: CSVGQQVTDTQYF
cdr3_nt: TGCAGCGTTGGTCAACAGGTCACAGATACGCAGTATTTT
j_call: TRBJ2-3
d_call: -
clone_size: -
v_call: TRBV29-1

cdr3_aa: CASSLRGSGTGELFF
cdr3_nt: TGTGCCAGCAGCCTCAGGGGCAGCGGCACCGGGGAGCTGTTTTTT
j_call: TRBJ2-2
d_call: -
clone_size: -
v_call: TRBV6-1

cdr3_aa: CASQDGYMNTEAFF
cdr3_nt: TGTGCCAGCCAGGACGGCTACATGAACACTGAAGCTTTCTTT
j_call: TRBJ1-1
d_call: -
clone_size: -
v_call: TRBV28

cdr3_aa: CASTPPRYNEQFF
cdr3_nt: TGTGCCAGCACTCCCCCCAGGTACAATGAGCAGTTCTTC
j_call: TRBJ2-1
d_call: -
clone_size: -
v_call: TRBV2

cdr3_aa: CASSYTTGSEQYF
cdr3_nt: TGTGCCAGCAGTTACACGACAGGGTCCGAGCAGTACTTC
j_call: TRBJ2-7
d_call: TRBD1
clone_size: -
v_call: TRBV6-5

cdr3_aa: CATGITLNEQFF
cdr3_nt: TGTGCAACGGGGATAACCTTGAATGAGCAGTTCTTC
j_call: TRBJ2-1
d_call: -
clone_size: -
v_call: TRBV27

cdr3_aa: CASSRGWNQPQHF
cdr3_nt: TGTGCCAGCAGTCGGGGTTGGAATCAGCCCCAGCATTTT
j_call: TRBJ1-5
d_call: -
clone_size: -
v_call: TRBV25-1

cdr3_aa: CASSVLGGNEKLFF
cdr3_nt: TGTGCCAGCAGCGTTTTAGGGGGAAATGAAAAACTGTTTTTT
j_call: TRBJ1-4
d_call: -
clone_size: -
v_call: TRBV9

cdr3_aa: CASGSQGHGNTEAFF
cdr3_nt: TGTGCTAGTGGATCACAGGGACACGGGAATACTGAAGCTTTCTTT
j_call: TRBJ1-1
d_call: -
clone_size: -
v_call: TRBV12-5

cdr3_aa: CASSFSPGQGRAGNTIYF
cdr3_nt: TGTGCCAGCAGTTTTAGCCCCGGACAGGGTAGAGCTGGAAACACCATATATTTT
j_call: TRBJ1-3
d_call: TRBD1
clone_size: -
v_call: TRBV27

cdr3_aa: CAWSAINSYNEQFF
cdr3_nt: TGTGCCTGGAGTGCAATAAACTCCTACAATGAGCAGTTCTTC
j_call: TRBJ2-1
d_call: -
clone_size: -
v_call: TRBV30

cdr3_aa: CASSQFFEGQGYTF
cdr3_nt: TGTGCCAGCAGTCAGTTTTTCGAAGGTCAGGGCTACACCTTC
j_call: TRBJ1-2
d_call: -
clone_size: -
v_call: TRBV28

cdr3_aa: CASSLAKATYEQYF
cdr3_nt: TGCGCCAGCAGCTTGGCGAAAGCCACCTACGAGCAGTACTTC
j_call: TRBJ2-7
d_call: -
clone_size: -
v_call: TRBV5-1

cdr3_aa: CASSWWGASSGANVLTF
cdr3_nt: TGTGCCAGCAGCTGGTGGGGGGCAAGCTCTGGGGCCAACGTCCTGACTTTC
j_call: TRBJ2-6
d_call: -
clone_size: -
v_call: TRBV28

cdr3_aa: CASSQSTDSGYNEKLFF
cdr3_nt: TGCGCCAGCAGCCAATCAACGGACAGCGGATATAATGAAAAACTGTTTTTT
j_call: TRBJ1-4
d_call: -
clone_size: -
v_call: TRBV4-1

cdr3_aa: CASSETVHRGGDEQFF
cdr3_nt: TGTGCCAGCAGTGAAACTGTCCACCGAGGGGGGGATGAGCAGTTCTTC
j_call: TRBJ2-1
d_call: -
clone_size: -
v_call: TRBV6-4

cdr3_aa: CASSLGEGGSSYEQYF
cdr3_nt: TGTGCCAGCAGCTTAGGGGAGGGAGGCAGCTCCTACGAGCAGTACTTC
j_call: TRBJ2-7
d_call: TRBD2
clone_size: -
v_call: TRBV7-9

cdr3_aa: CASSSPRGATTTYEQYF
cdr3_nt: TGTGCCAGCAGCTCACCCCGGGGGGCAACGACCACCTACGAGCAGTACTTC
j_call: TRBJ2-7
d_call: -
clone_size: -
v_call: TRBV28

cdr3_aa: CSQDWGNEQFF
cdr3_nt: TGCAGCCAGGACTGGGGGAATGAGCAGTTCTTC
j_call: TRBJ2-1
d_call: -
clone_size: -
v_call: TRBV29-1

cdr3_aa: CASSLGGYEQYF
cdr3_nt: TGTGCCAGTAGTTTAGGGGGCTACGAGCAGTACTTC
j_call: TRBJ2-7
d_call: -
clone_size: -
v_call: TRBV19

cdr3_aa: CASSNGDGYTF
cdr3_nt: TGCGCCAGCAGTAACGGGGATGGCTACACCTTC
j_call: TRBJ1-2
d_call: -
clone_size: few
v_call: TRBV10-2

cdr3_aa: CASSTGTSGDEQYF
cdr3_nt: TGTGCCAGCAGCACCGGGACTAGCGGCGACGAGCAGTACTTC
j_call: TRBJ2-7
d_call: TRBD2
clone_size: -
v_call: TRBV13

cdr3_aa: CASSAPGQPYQETQYF
cdr3_nt: TGTGCCAGCAGCGCCCCGGGACAGCCCTATCAAGAGACCCAGTACTTC
j_call: TRBJ2-5
d_call: TRBD1
clone_size: -
v_call: TRBV13

cdr3_aa: CASSNSGPRKLFF
cdr3_nt: TGTGCCAGCAGTAATTCCGGGCCCAGGAAACTGTTTTTT
j_call: TRBJ1-4
d_call: -
clone_size: -
v_call: TRBV6-1

cdr3_aa: CASSISVGTEAFF
cdr3_nt: TGTGCCAGCAGTATATCGGTGGGGACTGAAGCTTTCTTT
j_call: TRBJ1-1
d_call: -
clone_size: -
v_call: TRBV27

cdr3_aa: CSVGGTRGNIQYF
cdr3_nt: TGCAGCGTAGGGGGTACTAGGGGAAACATTCAGTACTTC
j_call: TRBJ2-4
d_call: -
clone_size: -
v_call: TRBV29-1

cdr3_aa: CATSSARGIPSTGELFF
cdr3_nt: TGTGCCACCAGCAGCGCACGGGGCATCCCTTCCACCGGGGAGCTGTTTTTT
j_call: TRBJ2-2
d_call: -
clone_size: -
v_call: TRBV15

cdr3_aa: CASSLWLAGSYEQYF
cdr3_nt: TGTGCCAGCAGCTTATGGCTAGCGGGGTCCTACGAGCAGTACTTC
j_call: TRBJ2-7
d_call: TRBD2
clone_size: -
v_call: TRBV7-8

cdr3_aa: CASSYSGDKRQTQYF
cdr3_nt: TGTGCCAGCAGTTACTCAGGAGACAAAAGGCAAACGCAGTATTTT
j_call: TRBJ2-3
d_call: -
clone_size: -
v_call: TRBV6-6

cdr3_aa: CASIGEYNEQFF
cdr3_nt: TGTGCCAGTATAGGTGAATACAATGAGCAGTTCTTC
j_call: TRBJ2-1
d_call: -
clone_size: -
v_call: TRBV19

cdr3_aa: CASSNLNTAPSLRELFF
cdr3_nt: TGCGCCAGCAGTAATTTAAATACAGCCCCTAGCCTCCGGGAGCTGTTTTTT
j_call: TRBJ2-2
d_call: -
clone_size: -
v_call: TRBV10-2

cdr3_aa: CASSVLAGGSYEQYF
cdr3_nt: TGTGCCAGTAGTGTTCTAGCGGGAGGGTCCTACGAGCAGTACTTC
j_call: TRBJ2-7
d_call: TRBD2
clone_size: -
v_call: TRBV19

cdr3_aa: CASSVFTGGRSGANVLTF
cdr3_nt: TGTGCCAGCAGTGTTTTTACAGGGGGTCGTTCTGGGGCCAACGTCCTGACTTTC
j_call: TRBJ2-6
d_call: TRBD1
clone_size: -
v_call: TRBV5-4

cdr3_aa: CASSQFPSGNNEQFF
cdr3_nt: TGCGCCAGCAGCCAATTCCCGAGCGGCAACAATGAGCAGTTCTTC
j_call: TRBJ2-1
d_call: -
clone_size: -
v_call: TRBV4-1

cdr3_aa: CASSIADRDLYNSPLHF
cdr3_nt: TGTGCCAGTAGTATTGCCGACAGGGACCTGTATAATTCACCCCTCCACTTT
j_call: TRBJ1-6
d_call: TRBD1
clone_size: once
v_call: TRBV19

cdr3_aa: CASSESRNQPQHF
cdr3_nt: TGCGCCAGCAGTGAGTCGCGAAATCAGCCCCAGCATTTT
j_call: TRBJ1-5
d_call: -
clone_size: -
v_call: TRBV10-1

cdr3_aa: CASLRGSGEVDTQYF
cdr3_nt: TGCGCCAGCCTAAGAGGAAGCGGGGAGGTGGATACGCAGTATTTT
j_call: TRBJ2-3
d_call: TRBD2
clone_size: -
v_call: TRBV5-1

cdr3_aa: CASDRDNEQYF
cdr3_nt: TGTGCCAGCGACAGGGATAACGAGCAGTACTTC
j_call: TRBJ2-7
d_call: TRBD1
clone_size: -
v_call: TRBV2

cdr3_aa: CASSLGGLTYNEQFF
cdr3_nt: TGTGCCAGCAGCTTGGGGGGACTAACTTACAATGAGCAGTTCTTC
j_call: TRBJ2-1
d_call: TRBD2
clone_size: -
v_call: TRBV11-3

cdr3_aa: CASSEARSGRARETQYF
cdr3_nt: TGTGCCAGCAGTGAAGCCCGAAGCGGGAGGGCCCGAGAGACCCAGTACTTC
j_call: TRBJ2-5
d_call: TRBD2
clone_size: -
v_call: TRBV6-1

cdr3_aa: CASSISGSIIDEQFF
cdr3_nt: TGTGCCAGTAGTATATCCGGGAGTATAATCGATGAGCAGTTCTTC
j_call: TRBJ2-1
d_call: -
clone_size: -
v_call: TRBV19

cdr3_aa: CASRLAGYNEQFF
cdr3_nt: TGTGCCAGCAGACTAGCGGGATACAATGAGCAGTTCTTC
j_call: TRBJ2-1
d_call: TRBD2
clone_size: -
v_call: TRBV27

cdr3_aa: CASSVTGTGYNEQFF
cdr3_nt: TGTGCCAGCAGCGTTACCGGGACAGGGTACAATGAGCAGTTCTTC
j_call: TRBJ2-1
d_call: TRBD1
clone_size: -
v_call: TRBV9

cdr3_aa: CASSSPWQGDYGNTIYF
cdr3_nt: TGTGCCAGCAGCTCACCTTGGCAGGGGGATTATGGAAACACCATATATTTT
j_call: TRBJ1-3
d_call: TRBD1
clone_size: -
v_call: TRBV7-9

cdr3_aa: CASSRLAGVAGELFF
cdr3_nt: TGTGCCAGTAGTAGACTAGCGGGAGTAGCCGGGGAGCTGTTTTTT
j_call: TRBJ2-2
d_call: TRBD2
clone_size: -
v_call: TRBV19

cdr3_aa: CASSFGGRATYEQYF
cdr3_nt: TGTGCCAGCAGCTTTGGTGGCAGGGCCACCTACGAGCAGTACTTC
j_call: TRBJ2-7
d_call: -
clone_size: -
v_call: TRBV11-2

cdr3_aa: CARKGGRHEQYF
cdr3_nt: TGTGCCAGGAAGGGAGGGAGGCACGAGCAGTACTTC
j_call: TRBJ2-7
d_call: TRBD2
clone_size: once
v_call: TRBV27